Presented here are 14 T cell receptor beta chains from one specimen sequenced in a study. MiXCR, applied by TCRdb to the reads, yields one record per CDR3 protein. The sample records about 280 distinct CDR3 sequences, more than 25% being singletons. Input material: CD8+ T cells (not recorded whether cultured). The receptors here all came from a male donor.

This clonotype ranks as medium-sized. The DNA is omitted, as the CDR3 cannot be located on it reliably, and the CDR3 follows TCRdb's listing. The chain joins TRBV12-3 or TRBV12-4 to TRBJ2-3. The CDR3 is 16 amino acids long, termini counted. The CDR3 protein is CASSFLAGEGTDTQYF.

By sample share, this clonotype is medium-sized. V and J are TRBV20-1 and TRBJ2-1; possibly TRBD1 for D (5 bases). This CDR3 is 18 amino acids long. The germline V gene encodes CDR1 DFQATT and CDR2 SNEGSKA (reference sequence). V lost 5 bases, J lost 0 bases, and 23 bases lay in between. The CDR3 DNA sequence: TGCAGTGCTTTGGCGGTCTATCCACAGGAGAGCTCCTACAATGAGCAGTTCTTC. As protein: CSALAVYPQESSYNEQFF.

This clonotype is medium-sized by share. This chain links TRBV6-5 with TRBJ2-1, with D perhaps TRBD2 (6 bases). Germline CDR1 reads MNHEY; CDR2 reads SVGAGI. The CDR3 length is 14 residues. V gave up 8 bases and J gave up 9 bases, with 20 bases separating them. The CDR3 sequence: CASRERSYNGEQFF. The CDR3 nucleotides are TGTGCCAGCCGGGAGAGATCCTACAATGGTGAGCAGTTCTTC.

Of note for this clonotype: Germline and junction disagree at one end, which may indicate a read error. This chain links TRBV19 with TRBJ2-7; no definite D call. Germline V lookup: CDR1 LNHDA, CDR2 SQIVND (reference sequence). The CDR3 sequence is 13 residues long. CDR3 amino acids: CASSIRSTHEQYF. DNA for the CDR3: TGTGCCAGTAGTATACGCAGCACCCACGAGCAGTACTTT.

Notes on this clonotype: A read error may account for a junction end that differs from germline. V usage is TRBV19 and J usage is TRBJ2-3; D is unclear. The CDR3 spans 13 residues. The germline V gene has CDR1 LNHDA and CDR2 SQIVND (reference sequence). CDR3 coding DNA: TGTGCCAGTAGTACTCGGAGCGCGGATAGGCAGTATTTT. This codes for CASSTRSADRQYF.

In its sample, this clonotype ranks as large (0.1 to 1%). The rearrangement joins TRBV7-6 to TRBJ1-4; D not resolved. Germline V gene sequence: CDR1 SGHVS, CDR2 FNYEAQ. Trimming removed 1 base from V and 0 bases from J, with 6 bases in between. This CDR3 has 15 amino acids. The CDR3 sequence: CASSLEVTTNEKLFF. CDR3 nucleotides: TGTGCCAGCAGCTTAGAGGTTACAACTAATGAAAAACTGTTTTTT.

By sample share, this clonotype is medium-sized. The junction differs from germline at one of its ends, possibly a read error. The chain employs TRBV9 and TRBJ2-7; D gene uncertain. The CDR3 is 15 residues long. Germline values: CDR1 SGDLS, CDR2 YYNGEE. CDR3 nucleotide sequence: TGTGCCAGCAGTGGGGATTTTGCCACCTCCTACAAGCAGTACTTC. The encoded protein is CASSGDFATSYKQYF. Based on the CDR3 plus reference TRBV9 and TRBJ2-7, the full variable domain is DSGVTQTPKHLITATGQRVTLRCSPRSGDLSVYWYQQSLDQGLQFLIQYYNGEERAKGNILERFSAQQFPDLHSELNLSSLELGDSALYFCASSGDFATSYKQYFGPGTRLTVT.

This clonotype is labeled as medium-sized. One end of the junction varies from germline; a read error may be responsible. CDR3 protein: CASSTRSSYEQCF. The CDR3 coding sequence is TGTGCCAGTAGTACCAGAAGCTCCTACGAGCAGTGCTTC. This rearrangement joins TRBV19 to TRBJ2-7, with D hard to call. The CDR3 is 13 residues long. Germline V gene data show CDR1 as LNHDA and CDR2 as SQIVND (reference sequence).

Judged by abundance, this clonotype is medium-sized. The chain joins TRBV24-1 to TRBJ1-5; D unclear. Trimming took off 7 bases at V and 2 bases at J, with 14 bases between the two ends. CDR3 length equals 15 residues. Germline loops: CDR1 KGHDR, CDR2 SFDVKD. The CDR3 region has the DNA TGTGCCACCAGATCCTCCGATGGGGGCAATCAGCCCCAGCATTTT. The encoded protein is CATRSSDGGNQPQHF.

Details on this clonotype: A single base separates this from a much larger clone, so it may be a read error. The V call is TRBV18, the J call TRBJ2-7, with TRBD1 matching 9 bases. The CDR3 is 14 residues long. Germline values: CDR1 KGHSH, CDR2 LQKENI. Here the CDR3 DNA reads TGTGCCAGCCCACCGGGGACAGGGTACTACGAGCAGTACTTC. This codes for CASPPGTGYYEQYF.

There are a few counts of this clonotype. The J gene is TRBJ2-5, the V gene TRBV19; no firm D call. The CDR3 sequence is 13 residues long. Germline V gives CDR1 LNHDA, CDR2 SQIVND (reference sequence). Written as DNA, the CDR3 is TGTGCTTGTGGTGGCAGGTCGGGAGAGACCCAGTACTTC. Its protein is CACGGRSGETQYF.

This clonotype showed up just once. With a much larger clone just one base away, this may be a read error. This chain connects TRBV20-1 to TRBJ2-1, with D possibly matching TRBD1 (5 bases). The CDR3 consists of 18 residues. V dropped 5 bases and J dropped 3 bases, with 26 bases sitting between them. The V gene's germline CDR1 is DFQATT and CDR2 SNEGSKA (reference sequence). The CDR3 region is CSALAVYPQESFYNEQFF. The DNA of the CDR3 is TGCAGTGCTTTGGCGGTCTATCCACAGGAGAGCTTCTACAATGAGCAGTTCTTC.

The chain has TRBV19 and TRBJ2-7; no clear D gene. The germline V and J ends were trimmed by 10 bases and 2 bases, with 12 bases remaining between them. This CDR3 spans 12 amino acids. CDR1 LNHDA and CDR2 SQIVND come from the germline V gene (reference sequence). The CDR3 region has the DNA TGTGCCACGGAAGCGAGCCCCTACGAGCAGTACTTC. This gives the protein CATEASPYEQYF.

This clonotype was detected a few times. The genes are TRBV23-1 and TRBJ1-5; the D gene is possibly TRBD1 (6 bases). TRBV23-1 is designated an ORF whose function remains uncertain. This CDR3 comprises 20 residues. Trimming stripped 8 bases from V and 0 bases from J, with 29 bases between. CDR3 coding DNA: TGCGCCAGCCCTGGGGGCTGGATTTGGATACCCCAATATAGCAATCAGCCCCAGCATTTT. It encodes CASPGGWIWIPQYSNQPQHF.